This TCR beta chain was identified in a study of T cell responses to AZD1222 COVID-19 vaccine (TCRdb year 2021). Broadly, across the study: Because spike-specific TCR depth and breadth did not differ between the two schedules, AZD1222 recipients who got a second dose at roughly 4 weeks were pooled with those who got a second dose at roughly 12 weeks. A total of 230 to 250 trial participants underwent TCR sequencing, of whom 200 to 220 had received two doses of AZD1222 and about 25 had received two doses of the MenACWY control vaccine. Trial participants were enrolled by age into subgroups of 18-55, 56-69 and 70-plus years, and around 140, 26 and 57 TCR-sequenced participants, respectively, were included in these subgroups. The study at large found these results: The vaccine-associated CD4 TCRs covered the entire spike protein, and the dominant responses fell in regions 160-218 and 743-854. A significant rise in spike-specific TCR breadth and depth was observed after two AZD1222 doses relative to day 0 and relative to MenACWY recipients. In the small 56-69-year group, the increase in depth fell short of significance, most likely because of low power. Because no samples from the day 14 peak response were available, repertoires could be characterized only after the peak T cell response. Participants were mostly white British, with more females than males. The authors suggested clonal diversity may have been underestimated. Reportedly, close to half of the unique spike-specific TCRs recognized epitopes lying outside the regions that are mutated in the B.1.351 and B.1.1.7 variants. Only a handful of AZD1222 recipients were SARS-CoV-2 seropositive at baseline, limiting conclusions about previously exposed vaccinees.

The time point label here, explained by the study, means: baseline before first vaccination. Samples from vaccinated people were obtained from the UK trials COV001 and COV002, which included a single-blind randomized controlled phase 2/3 trial of AZD1222 (ChAdOx1 nCoV-19) in healthy adults. For TCRbeta chain sequencing, PBMC samples were collected from trial participants at day 0 and at day 28 after the second dose. Via the germline V gene, CDR1 is SGDLS and CDR2 YYNGEE. V drops 3 bases and J drops 1 base, leaving 10 bases in between. The CDR3 covers 15 residues, taking in both the cysteine and the phenylalanine. Only the CDR3 portion is preserved as DNA: 45 bases, with reading frame beginning at the first base. In regard to this clone: No cognate antigen has been identified for it. It has no much larger one-base neighbor in the sample; base qualities were not kept.

The CDR3 regions of human TCRbeta chains were analyzed by immunosequencing. On the study's bioinformatics: Repertoire TCRs were checked for matches against a reference library of SARS-CoV-2-specific TCRs that had been generated using the MIRA antigen-specificity platform. Breadth meant the fraction of unique TCRs that were SARS-CoV-2-associated, whereas depth meant the fraction of total T cells that were SARS-CoV-2-associated. Each spike-specific TCR was assigned to its reactive spike region and to a CD4 or CD8 class using the MIRA data. Log10-transformed breadth and depth values were compared by one-way ANOVA with Sidak's multiple comparisons tests. In TCRdb, the immuneACCESS table is reduced to in-frame sequences with V and J assigned. These tables do not hold every clone; where another copy was compared, an unresolved V gene accounts for under half, and the others remain unexplained. D and trimming come from the DNA, and the V and J calls and clone size come from that table. The table for this sample lists more than 95,000 clones; around 92% of them were counted only once. Clones ranked in the top ten supply about 1.1% of the sample.

The sequence derives from an adult in good health. The sample here was peripheral blood, taken on day 0 of AZD1222 vaccination. Recombination linked TRBV9 to TRBJ2-2; the D gene cannot be named for sure. The CDR3 protein: CASSASAVNTGELFF. The DNA is as follows: TGTGCCAGCAGCGCCTCTGCCGTGAACACCGGGGAGCTGTTTTTT.